The clone carrying this T cell receptor beta chain was counted at least ten times. The data were taken from a study of T cells in Graves' hyperthyroidism and ophthalmopathy. Germline lookup yields CDR1 SEHNR and CDR2 FQNEAQ (reference sequence). V lost 0 bases to trimming and J lost 0 bases; unmatched junction nucleotides: 5. The CDR3 contains 17 residues. Amplification yielded TCR beta CDR3 regions, with RNA transcripts as the source. HTBI primers were the set used in a first-round RT-PCR of the TCR CDR3. From the multiplex PCR reads, TCRdb called clonotypes with MiXCR, one entry per CDR3 protein. The repertoire holds around 340,000 distinct CDR3 sequences, around 20% seen once, with 50% to 65% in the top ten.

Sequencing was done on a sample of blood. The TCR sequence derives from a woman in her forties or fifties with Graves' hyperthyroidism. This chain connects TRBV7-9 to TRBJ1-2, with TRBD1 matching 9 bases. CDR3 amino acids: CASSLAGQGLANYGYTF. The CDR3 DNA reads TGTGCCAGCAGCTTAGCTGGACAGGGGTTAGCTAACTATGGCTACACCTTC.